This TCR beta chain was identified in a study of Graves' ophthalmopathy and Graves' hyperthyroidism. As the starting material, roughly 10 ml of fresh peripheral blood yielded the PBMCs. RNA transcripts were the template, and TCR beta CDR3 regions were amplified from them. First-round RT-PCR with HTBI primers preceded a second-round multiplex PCR. Each CDR3 protein is one row after TCRdb ran MiXCR on the multiplex PCR reads. Among more than 550,000 distinct CDR3 sequences listed, approximately 39% were seen once. V was clipped by 0 bases and J by 5 bases; unmatched bases: 10. The CDR3 sequence is 16 residues long. The V gene's germline CDR1 is SGHTA and CDR2 FQGNSA.

This clonotype was obtained from an adult man with Graves' ophthalmopathy. The specimen was peripheral blood. The chain links TRBV7-2 to TRBJ2-7; 7 bases line up with TRBD1. The CDR3 sequence: CASSLAHRGSPHEQYF. The CDR3 nucleotides read TGTGCCAGCAGCTTAGCGCACAGGGGCTCGCCCCACGAGCAGTACTTC.